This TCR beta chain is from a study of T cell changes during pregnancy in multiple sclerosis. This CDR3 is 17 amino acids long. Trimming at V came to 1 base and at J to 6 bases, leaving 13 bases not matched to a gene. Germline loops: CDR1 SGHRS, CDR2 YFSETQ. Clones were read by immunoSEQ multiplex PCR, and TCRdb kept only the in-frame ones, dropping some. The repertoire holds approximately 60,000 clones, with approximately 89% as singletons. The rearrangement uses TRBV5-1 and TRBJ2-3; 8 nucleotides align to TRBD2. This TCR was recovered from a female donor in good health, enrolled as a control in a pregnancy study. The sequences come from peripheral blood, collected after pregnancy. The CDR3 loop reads CASSLQGRGAFKDTQYF. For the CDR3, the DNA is TGCGCCAGCAGCTTGCAGGGGCGGGGGGCCTTCAAGGATACGCAGTATTTT.